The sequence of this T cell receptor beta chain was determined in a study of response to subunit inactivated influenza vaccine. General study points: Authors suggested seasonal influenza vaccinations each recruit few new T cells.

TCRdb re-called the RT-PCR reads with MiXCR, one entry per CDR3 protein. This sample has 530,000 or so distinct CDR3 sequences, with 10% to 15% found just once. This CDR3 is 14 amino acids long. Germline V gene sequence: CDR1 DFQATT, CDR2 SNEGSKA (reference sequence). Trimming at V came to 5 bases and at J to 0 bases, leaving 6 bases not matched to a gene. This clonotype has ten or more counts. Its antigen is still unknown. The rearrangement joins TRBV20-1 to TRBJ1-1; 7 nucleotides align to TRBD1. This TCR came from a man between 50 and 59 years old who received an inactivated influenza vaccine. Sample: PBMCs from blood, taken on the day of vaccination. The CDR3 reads CSASRQGMNTEAFF. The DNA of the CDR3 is TGCAGTGCTTCTCGACAGGGAATGAACACTGAAGCTTTCTTT.